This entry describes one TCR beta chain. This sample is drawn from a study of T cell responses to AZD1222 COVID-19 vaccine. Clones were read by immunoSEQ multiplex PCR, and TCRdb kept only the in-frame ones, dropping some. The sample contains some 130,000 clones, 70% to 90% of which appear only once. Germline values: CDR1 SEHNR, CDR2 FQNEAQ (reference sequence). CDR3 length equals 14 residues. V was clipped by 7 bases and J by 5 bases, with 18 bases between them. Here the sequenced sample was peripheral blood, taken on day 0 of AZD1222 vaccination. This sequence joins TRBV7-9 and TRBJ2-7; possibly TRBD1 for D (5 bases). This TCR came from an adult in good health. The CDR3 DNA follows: TGTGCCAGCATAACCCAGGGCAGCCTCCACGAGCAGTACTTC. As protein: CASITQGSLHEQYF. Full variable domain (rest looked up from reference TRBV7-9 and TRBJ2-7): DTGVSQNPRHKITKRGQNVTFRCDPISEHNRLYWYRQTLGQGPEFLTYFQNEAQLEKSRLLSDRFSAERPKGSFSTLEIQRTEQGDSAMYLCASITQGSLHEQYFGPGTRLTVT.